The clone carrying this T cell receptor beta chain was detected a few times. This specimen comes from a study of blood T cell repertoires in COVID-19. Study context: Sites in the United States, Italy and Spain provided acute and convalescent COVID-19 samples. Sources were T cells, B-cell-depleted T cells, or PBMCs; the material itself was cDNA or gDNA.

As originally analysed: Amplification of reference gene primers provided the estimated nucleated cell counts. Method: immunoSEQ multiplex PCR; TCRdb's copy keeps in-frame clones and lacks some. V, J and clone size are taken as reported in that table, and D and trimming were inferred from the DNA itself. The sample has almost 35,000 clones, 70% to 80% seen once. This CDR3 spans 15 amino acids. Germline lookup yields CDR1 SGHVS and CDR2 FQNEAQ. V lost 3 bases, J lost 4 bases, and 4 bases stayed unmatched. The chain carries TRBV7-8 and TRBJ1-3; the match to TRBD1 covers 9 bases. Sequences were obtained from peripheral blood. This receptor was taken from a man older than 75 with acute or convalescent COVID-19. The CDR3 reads CASSFGQGLGNTIYF. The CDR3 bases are TGTGCCAGCAGCTTCGGACAGGGGCTAGGAAACACCATATATTTT.